These 16 T cell receptor beta chains originate from one sample sequenced in a study of T cell repertoires in cytomegalovirus infection (dated by TCRdb to the late 2010s). Their recognized antigens are unknown. These reads were obtained on an Illumina HiSeq 1500. TCRdb reprocessed the public reads (quality trimming at Q25 with fastp, clone calling with MiXCR) and kept in-frame beta chains. Records with the same CDR3 protein are collapsed into one entry carrying the most frequent genes and DNA. For this sample there are around 120,000 distinct CDR3 sequences; more than 20% appear just once. The top ten constitute 30% to 35% of the sample. The sample comprised PBMCs, sequenced either directly or after in vitro stimulation (not recorded which). Receptors originate from a human donor in good health (CMV status not recorded). Some clones in this sample may be carry-over from other donors' samples.

The sample holds a few counts of this clonotype. The chain's CDR3 is CASSQVVTGLEDGYTF. The CDR3 DNA reads as TGTGCCAGCAGCCAAGTGGTGACAGGCTTAGAGGATGGCTACACCTTC. This chain uses TRBV4-2 with TRBJ1-2, with D maybe TRBD1 (6 bases). CDR3 length: 16 amino acids. Trimming removed 1 base from V and 6 bases from J, with 18 bases in between. Germline-derived CDR1 and CDR2 are LGHNA and YNFKEQ.

Ten or more counts support this clonotype. This chain joins TRBV11-2 and TRBJ1-3, with a weak D call TRBD1 (5 bases). With 2 bases removed from V and 5 bases from J, the gap between germline ends came to 19 bases. In germline, CDR1 is SGHAT, CDR2 FQNNGV. This CDR3 is 17 amino acids long. CDR3 amino acids: CASSLSPSGRRRNTIYF. The DNA of the CDR3 is TGTGCCAGCAGCTTATCACCCTCAGGGAGAAGAAGAAACACCATATATTTT.

V is TRBV12-3 or TRBV12-4 and J is TRBJ2-3; 8 bases agree with TRBD2. V was pared by 6 bases and J by 4 bases, with 9 bases of the junction left unmatched. CDR3 size: 15 residues. CDR3 DNA sequence: TGTGCCAGCAGGCCCCGGACTAGCTTGGCAGATACGCAGTATTTT. Translating gives CASRPRTSLADTQYF.

On this clonotype: A much larger clone sits a single nucleotide away, making a read error possible. J is TRBJ1-1 and V is TRBV7-2, with D perhaps TRBD1 (6 bases). Germline CDR1 and CDR2: SGHTA and FQGNSA. The CDR3 is made up of 14 amino acids. CDR3 DNA sequence: TGTGCCAGCAGCAGAAGTGGGGGGGACACTGAAGCTCTCTTT. Its translation is CASSRSGGDTEALF.

The chain is built from TRBV5-6 and TRBJ2-7; D might be TRBD2 (6 bases). The CDR3 is made up of 14 amino acids. V was trimmed by 2 bases and J by 3 bases, leaving 12 bases between them. In germline, CDR1 is SGHDT, CDR2 YYEEEE. CDR3 loop: CASSFGTVVYEQYV. Written as DNA, the CDR3 is TGTGCCAGCAGCTTTGGGACTGTTGTCTACGAGCAGTACGTC.

This clonotype has only a few counts. This chain joins TRBV29-1 and TRBJ2-3; TRBD2 might be the D (5 bases). The CDR3 consists of 14 residues. The V end lost 7 bases, the J end lost 4 bases, and 18 bases lay between the germline ends. Germline assignment: CDR1 SQVTM and CDR2 ANQGSEA. CDR3: CSASPGSGADTQYF. In DNA form, the CDR3 reads TGCAGCGCAAGTCCGGGATCCGGGGCAGATACGCAGTATTTT.

V is TRBV20-1 and J is TRBJ2-5, with D uncertain. CDR1 is DFQATT, CDR2 SNEGSKA, per germline (reference sequence). The length of the CDR3 is 12 residues. Trimming shortened V by 7 bases and J by 0 bases, and 9 bases separated the two germline ends. The CDR3: CSVGVYQETQYF. Here the CDR3 DNA reads TGCAGTGTCGGAGTTTACCAAGAGACCCAGTACTTC.

This clonotype showed up just a few times. The chain joins TRBV6-2 or TRBV6-3 to TRBJ2-1; 7 bases map to TRBD2. Trimming removed 10 bases from V and 0 bases from J; junction bases left unmatched: 12. Germline-derived CDR1 and CDR2 are MNHEY and SVGEGT. The CDR3 covers 16 residues. CDR3 in amino acids: CATVAAGYSSYNEQFF. As DNA, the CDR3 is TGTGCCACCGTTGCAGCGGGATACAGCTCCTACAATGAGCAGTTCTTC.

There are many counts of this clonotype. The chain couples TRBV12-3 or TRBV12-4 to TRBJ2-1; TRBD2 agrees at 15 bases. V shed 7 bases and J 6 bases; nucleotides not matched to a gene: 7. This CDR3 spans 16 amino acids. CDR3 loop: CASTEGLAGGSNEQFF. CDR3 DNA sequence: TGTGCCAGCACCGAGGGACTAGCGGGAGGAAGCAATGAGCAGTTCTTC.

This clonotype was found a few times. The chain couples TRBV27 to TRBJ1-6; no definite D call. The V and J ends lost 3 bases and 7 bases respectively, with 10 bases between them. Germline V gene lookup returns CDR1 MNHEY and CDR2 SMNVEV (reference sequence). The CDR3 length is 14 residues. CDR3 DNA sequence: TGTGCCAGCAGTTTGTGGAGGGCCAATTCACCCCTCCACTTT. The encoded protein is CASSLWRANSPLHF.

This clonotype was observed a handful of times. J is TRBJ2-1 and V is TRBV11-1; 8 nucleotides agree with TRBD1. J gave up 12 bases and V 4 bases, and 11 bases lay outside the gene matches. The CDR3 has 14 residues. Germline V gives CDR1 SGHAT, CDR2 FQDESV (reference sequence). The CDR3 spells CASSSRQGTQGQFF. For the CDR3, the DNA is TGTGCCAGCAGCTCAAGACAGGGGACGCAGGGGCAGTTCTTC.

This chain uses TRBV15 with TRBJ2-1, with 12 bases aligning to TRBD2. The ends lost 0 bases at V and 2 bases at J; junction bases unmatched: 17. The CDR3 consists of 22 residues. Germline V gene lookup returns CDR1 LNHNV and CDR2 YYDKDF (reference sequence). Here the CDR3 DNA reads TGTGCCACCAGCAGAGATATTTCAGGACTAGCGGGACGGAGGAAGGCCTACAATGAGCAGTTCTTC. Protein: CATSRDISGLAGRRKAYNEQFF. Combining the CDR3 with reference TRBV15 and TRBJ2-1 gives the whole variable domain DAMVIQNPRYQVTQFGKPVTLSCSQTLNHNVMYWYQQKSSQAPKLLFHYYDKDFNNEADTPDNFQSRRPNTSFCFLDIRSPGLGDTAMYLCATSRDISGLAGRRKAYNEQFFGPGTRLTVL.

This clonotype was seen only a few times. The chain has TRBV6-5 and TRBJ2-6; 7 bases are a match to TRBD1. Germline V gene sequence: CDR1 MNHEY, CDR2 SVGAGI. V lost 8 bases and J lost 0; bases outside the gene matches: 10. There are 17 residues in the CDR3. CDR3 sequence reads: CASALTGDSSGANVLTF. The DNA of the CDR3 is TGTGCCAGCGCGTTAACAGGGGATTCCTCTGGGGCCAACGTCCTGACTTTC.

This clonotype was found a few times. The chain joins TRBV6-4 to TRBJ2-3; perhaps TRBD2 as D (6 bases). The V end was cut by 4 bases, the J end by 4 bases, with 9 bases between. The length of the CDR3 is 13 residues. The germline CDR1 and CDR2 sequences are MRHNA and SNTAGT. CDR3 region: CASSAGDPDTQYF. The CDR3, as DNA: TGTGCCAGCAGTGCGGGAGACCCAGATACGCAGTATTTT.

This clonotype was found many times. The chain carries TRBV7-2 and TRBJ2-7; D may be TRBD2 (6 bases). Germline-derived CDR1 and CDR2 are SGHTA and FQGNSA. Trimming removed 1 base from V and 6 bases from J, with 13 bases in between. The CDR3 totals 14 residues. The CDR3 loop is CASSLVGSSREQYF. CDR3 nucleotide sequence: TGTGCCAGCAGCTTAGTCGGGAGCTCCCGCGAGCAGTACTTC.

CDR3 in amino acids: CATRTGLYQPQHF. The CDR3 DNA reads TGTGCCACCCGAACAGGGCTCTATCAGCCCCAGCATTTT. The gene calls are TRBV19 and TRBJ1-5; possible D gene TRBD1, 6 bases. The CDR3 extends over 13 amino acids. Trimming removed 10 bases at V and 5 bases at J, with 15 bases between. Per the germline V gene, CDR1 is LNHDA and CDR2 is SQIVND (reference sequence).